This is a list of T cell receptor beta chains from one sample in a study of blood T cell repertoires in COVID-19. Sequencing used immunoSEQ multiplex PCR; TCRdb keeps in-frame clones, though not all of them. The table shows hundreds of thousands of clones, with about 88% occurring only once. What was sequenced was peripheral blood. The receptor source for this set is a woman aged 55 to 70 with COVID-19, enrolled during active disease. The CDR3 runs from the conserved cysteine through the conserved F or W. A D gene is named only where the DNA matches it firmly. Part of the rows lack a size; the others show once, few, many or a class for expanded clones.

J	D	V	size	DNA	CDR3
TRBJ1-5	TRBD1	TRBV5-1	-	TGCGCCAGCAGCGGACAGGGGTCTCGGTGGGAGCCCCAGCATTTT	CASSGQGSRWEPQHF
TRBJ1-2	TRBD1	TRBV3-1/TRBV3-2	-	TGTGCCAGCAGCTTCACAGGGGGTTCCTCCGGCTACACCTTC	CASSFTGGSSGYTF
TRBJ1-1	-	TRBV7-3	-	TGTGCCAGCAGCCCCTGGGCAGCGGGCACTGAAGCTTTCTTT	CASSPWAAGTEAFF
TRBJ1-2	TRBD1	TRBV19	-	TGTGCCAGTAGTTACGGGACAGCCAACTATGGCTACACCTTC	CASSYGTANYGYTF
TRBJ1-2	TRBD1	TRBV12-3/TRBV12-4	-	TGTGCCAGCAGTGCCGGGACAGCCTATGGCTACACCTTC	CASSAGTAYGYTF
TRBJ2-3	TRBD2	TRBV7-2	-	TGTGCCAGCAGCTTAACCAGCGGGGGGGGCAGAGATACGCAGTATTTT	CASSLTSGGGRDTQYF
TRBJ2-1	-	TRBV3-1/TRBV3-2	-	TGTGCCAGCAGCCAAGATCGTCTAGCGTTTGAGCAGTTCTTC	CASSQDRLAFEQFF
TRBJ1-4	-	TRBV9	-	TGTGCCAGCAGCCCGGAGCGTGGGAATGAAAAACTGTTTTTT	CASSPERGNEKLFF
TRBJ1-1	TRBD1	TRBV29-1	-	TGCAGCGTGGGGACAGGGGTCACTGAAGCTTTCTTT	CSVGTGVTEAFF
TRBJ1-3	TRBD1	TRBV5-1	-	TGCGCCAGCAGCTCGAGGACAGGGGACCGGAGCTCTGGAAACACCATATATTTT	CASSSRTGDRSSGNTIYF
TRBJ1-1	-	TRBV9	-	TGTGCCAGCAGCGTAGGTTCGGGGTCTGGTACTGAAGCTTTCTTT	CASSVGSGSGTEAFF
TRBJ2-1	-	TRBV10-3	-	TGTGCCATCAGTGAGTCGATTCTAGCTCCCGATGAGCAGTTCTTC	CAISESILAPDEQFF
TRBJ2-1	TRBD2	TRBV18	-	TGTGCCAGCTCACCAGGGACTAGCGGGGCCTATACGGACTACAATGAGCAGTTCTTC	CASSPGTSGAYTDYNEQFF
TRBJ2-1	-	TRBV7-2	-	TGTGCCAGCAGCTTAGCACTGGTTTACAATGAGCAGTTCTTC	CASSLALVYNEQFF
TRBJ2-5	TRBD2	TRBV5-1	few	TGCGCCAGCAGCAGTACTAGCGGGGGTGAGACCCAGTACTTC	CASSSTSGGETQYF